Presented here are 3 T cell receptor beta chains from one specimen sequenced in a study of early T cells in non-severe SARS-CoV-2 infection. TCRdb analysed the 5' RACE reads with MiXCR anew, one entry per CDR3 protein. In the table there are more than 85,000 distinct CDR3 sequences, around 17% of which are singletons. Material for sequencing was whole blood. The receptors were gathered from an adult who was a healthcare worker with PCR-confirmed SARS-CoV-2 infection or an uninfected control (not recorded which).

This clonotype appeared a few times. The V gene is TRBV5-1, the J gene TRBJ2-7; 8 bases are a match to TRBD2. The germline CDR1 and CDR2 sequences are SGHRS and YFSETQ. There are 14 residues in the CDR3. V was clipped by 4 bases and J by 3 bases; unmatched bases: 6. The chain's CDR3 is CASSPGLAGYEQYF. Here the CDR3 DNA reads TGCGCCAGCAGCCCAGGTCTAGCGGGCTACGAGCAGTACTTC.

The chain joins TRBV28 to TRBJ1-5; weak D call: TRBD1 (6 bases). CDR3 length: 14 amino acids. V gave up 7 bases and J gave up 8 bases, with 18 bases separating them. Germline CDR1 reads MDHEN; CDR2 reads SYDVKM. As DNA, the CDR3 is TGTGCCAGCACCTTCGGGGGGGGCGAGGAGCCCCAGCATTTT. Its protein product is CASTFGGGEEPQHF.

This clonotype was counted between two and nine times. The rearrangement uses TRBV9 and TRBJ2-1; D remains ambiguous. The germline CDR1 and CDR2 sequences are SGDLS and YYNGEE. The CDR3 sequence is 15 residues long. Deletions cut 0 bases from V and 6 bases from J, with 13 bases between. CDR3 nucleotide sequence: TGTGCCAGCAGCGTAGTCGGAGTAGGAAGCAATGAGCAGTTCTTC. Translating gives CASSVVGVGSNEQFF. The full variable domain, in which reference TRBV9 and TRBJ2-1 provide the parts outside the CDR3, is DSGVTQTPKHLITATGQRVTLRCSPRSGDLSVYWYQQSLDQGLQFLIQYYNGEERAKGNILERFSAQQFPDLHSELNLSSLELGDSALYFCASSVVGVGSNEQFFGPGTRLTVL.